A selection of T cell receptor beta chains follows, all from one sample in a study of T-cell memory formation after mild COVID-19. MiXCR, applied by TCRdb to the 5' RACE reads, yields one record per CDR3 protein. This sample carries hundreds of thousands of distinct CDR3 sequences, about 22% of them seen once, and the ten largest clones take approximately 8.4%. Sequencing input: PBMCs or a T cell subset sorted from them (not recorded which). Source of these receptors: an adult woman who had mild COVID-19 (a few samples of this study predate the infection). Cell type and time point are not known. The CDR3 runs from the conserved cysteine through the conserved F or W. Each record gives: V gene, D gene, J gene, clone size, CDR3 protein, CDR3 DNA. A D gene is named only where the DNA matches it firmly. Expanded clones are given a class, and other clones once, few, many or no size at all.

>TRBV27|NA|TRBJ2-5|NA
CASSLLSGFDQETQYF
TGTGCCAGCAGTTTATTGTCCGGGTTTGACCAAGAGACCCAGTACTTC
>TRBV5-4|TRBD2|TRBJ2-7|NA
CASSLAGLYYEQYF
TGTGCCAGCAGCCTAGCGGGGCTTTACTACGAGCAGTACTTC
>TRBV28|NA|TRBJ2-7|NA
CASSPWTLRGTSYEQYF
TGTGCCAGCAGTCCGTGGACGCTTCGGGGAACTTCCTACGAGCAGTACTTC
>TRBV3-1|NA|TRBJ2-2|once
CASSQAPGLEGELFF
TGTGCCAGCAGCCAAGCCCCGGGTCTGGAAGGGGAGCTGTTTTTT
>TRBV27|TRBD2|TRBJ2-7|few
CASSPGGLAGAYEQYF
TGTGCCAGCAGTCCGGGCGGACTAGCGGGCGCCTACGAGCAGTACTTC
>TRBV7-7|TRBD1|TRBJ2-5|few
CASSFAGGRETQYF
TGTGCTAGCAGCTTCGCAGGGGGCCGAGAGACCCAGTACTTC
>TRBV12-3/TRBV12-4|TRBD1|TRBJ1-2|few
CASSLGQGDHGYTF
TGTGCCAGCAGTTTAGGGCAGGGGGATCATGGCTACACCTTC
>TRBV7-3|NA|TRBJ2-1|few
CASSPDMGIEQFF
TGTGCCAGCAGCCCAGATATGGGGATTGAGCAGTTCTTC
>TRBV7-9|TRBD2|TRBJ2-1|NA
CASSPRSGLAYNEQFF
TGTGCCAGCTCCCCCCGGTCGGGACTAGCCTACAATGAGCAGTTCTTC
>TRBV6-5|NA|TRBJ2-5|NA
CASSYSAAETQYF
TGTGCCAGCAGTTACTCAGCGGCAGAGACCCAGTACTTC
>TRBV20-1|TRBD1|TRBJ2-5|NA
CSAAGGGETQYF
TGCAGTGCAGCAGGGGGCGGGGAGACCCAGTACTTC
>TRBV29-1|TRBD2|TRBJ2-3|NA
CSVEVAGAFTDTQYF
TGCAGCGTTGAAGTAGCGGGGGCCTTCACAGATACGCAGTATTTT
>TRBV20-1|TRBD1|TRBJ2-7|many
CSARYLTGGIPYEQYF
TGCAGTGCTAGATACCTGACAGGGGGAATACCCTACGAGCAGTACTTC
>TRBV7-9|TRBD1|TRBJ1-2|NA
CASSTRDRILYGYTF
TGTGCCAGCAGTACTAGGGACAGGATTCTCTATGGCTACACCTTC
>TRBV7-2|NA|TRBJ1-6|few
CASSLGTNGSPLHF
TGTGCCAGCAGCTTGGGGACAAATGGCTCACCCCTCCACTTT
>TRBV2|NA|TRBJ2-3|NA
CASSEGLLVRDTQYF
TGTGCCAGCAGTGAGGGACTCCTCGTCAGGGATACGCAGTATTTT
>TRBV13|NA|TRBJ2-5|NA
CASSPRDTQWETQYF
TGTGCCAGCAGCCCCCGGGACACCCAGTGGGAGACCCAGTACTTC
>TRBV20-1|TRBD2|TRBJ2-7|many
CSARAASGHSYEQYF
TGCAGTGCTAGGGCAGCTAGCGGGCACTCCTACGAGCAGTACTTC
>TRBV24-1|NA|TRBJ2-2|NA
CATSAQGNTGELFF
TGTGCCACCAGTGCACAGGGGAACACCGGGGAGCTGTTTTTT
>TRBV11-2|NA|TRBJ1-2|NA
CASSLEGFDYGYTF
TGTGCCAGCAGCTTAGAGGGGTTCGACTATGGCTACACCTTC
>TRBV7-2|TRBD2|TRBJ2-3|NA
CASSPSMGTSGKDTQYF
TGTGCCAGCAGCCCATCCATGGGGACTAGCGGGAAGGATACGCAGTATTTT
>TRBV7-9|TRBD2|TRBJ2-3|NA
CASRSTSRGASGRASTDTQYF
TGTGCCAGCAGATCCACCTCCAGAGGGGCTAGCGGGAGGGCTAGCACAGATACGCAGTATTTT
>TRBV7-7|TRBD1|TRBJ2-2|NA
CASSSRQGVDGELFF
TGTGCCAGCAGCTCCCGACAGGGGGTTGACGGGGAGCTGTTTTTT
>TRBV5-1|NA|TRBJ2-7|few
CASSRGTLQGNEQYF
TGCGCCAGCAGCCGCGGGACTCTTCAGGGCAACGAGCAGTACTTC
>TRBV5-8|NA|TRBJ1-2|few
CASSSTHYGYTF
TGTGCCAGCAGCTCGACACACTATGGCTACACCTTC
>TRBV7-9|NA|TRBJ1-2|NA
CASSLDSLNYGYTF
TGTGCCAGCAGCTTAGATTCATTAAACTATGGCTACACCTTC
>TRBV3-1|NA|TRBJ1-2|NA
CASSLDSWGYTF
TGTGCCAGCAGCCTTGACAGCTGGGGCTACACCTTC
>TRBV25-1|TRBD1|TRBJ2-7|NA
CASSELSRDRGLGEQYF
TGTGCCAGCAGTGAATTAAGCCGGGACAGGGGACTGGGAGAGCAGTACTTC
>TRBV3-1|TRBD2|TRBJ2-1|few
CASSQEKETSLWNEQFF
TGTGCCAGCAGCCAAGAAAAAGAGACTAGCCTCTGGAATGAGCAGTTCTTC
>TRBV7-8|TRBD1|TRBJ2-7|NA
CASSPQGAHEYEQYF
TGTGCCAGCAGCCCACAGGGGGCCCACGAATACGAGCAGTACTTC
>TRBV6-5|NA|TRBJ2-3|NA
CASSYQYPRDTQYF
TGTGCCAGCAGTTACCAGTACCCCAGGGATACGCAGTATTTT
>TRBV7-2|TRBD2|TRBJ2-1|many
CASSLVAGGPNEQFF
TGTGCCAGCAGCTTAGTTGCGGGAGGGCCCAATGAGCAGTTCTTC
>TRBV12-3/TRBV12-4|NA|TRBJ2-7|NA
CASSLAIWGYEQYF
TGTGCCAGCAGTTTAGCTATTTGGGGGTACGAGCAGTACTTC
>TRBV5-1|TRBD2|TRBJ2-7|NA
CASSGTSTTYEQYF
TGCGCCAGCAGCGGGACTAGCACCACCTACGAGCAGTACTTC
>TRBV7-9|NA|TRBJ1-3|once
CASSLNRIYSGNTIYF
TGTGCCAGCAGCTTGAACAGGATTTACTCTGGAAACACCATATATTTT
>TRBV5-4|NA|TRBJ2-1|few
CASSLGLALGNEQFF
TGTGCCAGCAGCTTGGGGCTAGCTTTGGGCAATGAGCAGTTCTTC
>TRBV18|NA|TRBJ1-2|NA
CASSPWVESGYNF
TGTGCCAGCTCACCATGGGTGGAGAGCGGCTACAACTTC
>TRBV7-2|NA|TRBJ1-6|few
CASSLGGLQGSPLHF
TGTGCCAGCAGCTTAGGGGGACTTCAGGGATCACCCCTCCACTTT
>TRBV7-3|NA|TRBJ2-3|NA
CASSPTPHPNTQYF
TGTGCCAGCAGCCCCACGCCCCACCCAAATACGCAGTATTTT